This TCR beta chain was recovered during a study of radiation and T cells in renal cell carcinoma. Study conclusions and caveats: No pretreatment tumor biopsies were available for baseline clonotypes.

Time point reported: baseline pretreatment blood. Treatment described: 15 Gy SBRT to primary tumor, nephrectomy 4 weeks later. V gave up 4 bases and J gave up 0 bases; unmatched junction bases: 3. This CDR3 is built from 16 residues. In germline, CDR1 is SGHTA, CDR2 FQGTGA. Libraries were prepared by immunoSEQ multiplex PCR; TCRdb keeps only in-frame clonotypes and omits some of them. Of about 150,000 clones listed, 88% are singletons. Notes on this clone: As yet, its antigen is unknown.

The source material was blood, sampled from a patient whose treatment included radiotherapy and nephrectomy. The source of this sequence is a woman aged 45-65 years with renal cell carcinoma. The chain is built from TRBV7-3 and TRBJ2-7; TRBD2 matches at 13 bases. In nucleotides, the CDR3 is TGTGCCAGCAGCTCGACTAGCGGGGGGACCTCCTACGAGCAGTACTTC. Translation: CASSSTSGGTSYEQYF.